This is a list of T cell receptor beta chains from one sample in a study of shared clonotypes between healthy human individuals. Assay: immunoSEQ multiplex PCR; the TCRdb copy retains only in-frame clones and omits some. The sample holds approximately 2,200,000 clones, about 93% seen once. What was sequenced was naive CD8+ T cells from PBMCs. The origin of the receptors is a man between 18 and 29 years old in good health. Some clones in this sample may be carry-over from other donors' samples. Each CDR3 is given with its conserved first and last residue. The D gene is left open where the match is weak. Some rows mark clone size as missing; the rest say once, few, many or name a class of expanded clone.

d_call,j_call,v_call,clone_size,cdr3_aa,cdr3_nt
.,TRBJ1-1,TRBV14,.,CASSPYLNTEAFF,TGTGCCAGCAGCCCATATTTGAACACTGAAGCTTTCTTT
.,TRBJ1-5,TRBV27,.,CASSFTGGSSYSNQPQHF,TGTGCCAGCAGTTTTACCGGGGGCAGTTCGTATAGCAATCAGCCCCAGCATTTT
TRBD1,TRBJ1-1,TRBV28,.,CASRSGQFKGVLLNTEAFF,TGTGCCAGCAGGTCGGGACAGTTCAAGGGCGTACTACTGAACACTGAAGCTTTCTTT
.,TRBJ2-7,TRBV5-6,.,CASSLLSGTFYEQYF,TGTGCCAGCAGTCTCCTGAGCGGAACCTTCTACGAGCAGTACTTC
.,TRBJ1-2,TRBV30,.,CAWTLPRDHYRYGYTF,TGTGCCTGGACCCTTCCCCGGGACCATTATCGCTATGGCTACACCTTC
TRBD1,TRBJ2-7,TRBV30,.,CAWRRTGGHEQYF,TGTGCCTGGAGACGGACAGGGGGCCACGAGCAGTACTTC
.,TRBJ1-2,TRBV5-1,.,CASSPDSYYGYTF,TGCGCCAGCAGCCCCGACAGCTACTATGGCTACACCTTC
.,TRBJ1-3,TRBV6-4,.,CASSERSGNTIYF,TGTGCCAGCAGTGAACGCTCTGGAAACACCATATATTTT
.,TRBJ2-1,TRBV5-6,.,CASFGLNNEQFF,TGTGCCAGCTTCGGACTGAACAATGAGCAGTTCTTC
.,TRBJ2-4,TRBV29-1,.,CSVEVGGNIQYF,TGCAGCGTTGAAGTAGGGGGGAACATTCAGTACTTC
TRBD1,TRBJ2-5,TRBV19,.,CASSPGTGGETQYF,TGTGCCAGTAGCCCCGGGACAGGGGGCGAGACCCAGTACTTC
TRBD2,TRBJ2-1,TRBV9,.,CASSGTRDYNEQFF,TGTGCCAGCAGCGGGACTAGGGACTACAATGAGCAGTTCTTC
TRBD1,TRBJ1-2,TRBV28,.,CASSPTWTGGHLANYGYTF,TGTGCCAGCAGTCCAACCTGGACAGGCGGACACCTAGCTAACTATGGCTACACCTTC
TRBD2,TRBJ2-1,TRBV9,.,CASSVVPGGPYNEQFF,TGTGCCAGCAGCGTAGTTCCGGGGGGGCCCTACAATGAGCAGTTCTTC
TRBD2,TRBJ2-1,TRBV9,once,CASSVGKKRGYNEQFF,TGTGCCAGCAGCGTAGGAAAGAAGCGGGGCTACAATGAGCAGTTCTTC
TRBD2,TRBJ2-4,TRBV9,.,CASSPVAGGPGDIQYF,TGTGCCAGCAGCCCTGTAGCGGGAGGGCCTGGGGACATTCAGTACTTC
.,TRBJ2-7,TRBV6-1,.,CASREGAGTYEQYF,TGTGCCAGCAGGGAGGGGGCGGGGACCTACGAGCAGTACTTC
.,TRBJ2-3,TRBV11-1,.,CASSLVGGTDTQYF,TGTGCCAGCAGCTTAGTAGGAGGAACAGATACGCAGTATTTT
.,TRBJ1-2,TRBV19,.,CASSSSRQAPVVGYTF,TGTGCCAGTAGTTCGTCCCGACAGGCCCCCGTTGTAGGCTACACCTTC
.,TRBJ2-1,TRBV15,.,CATRNIADYNEQFF,TGTGCCACCCGTAACATAGCGGATTACAATGAGCAGTTCTTC
TRBD1,TRBJ1-1,TRBV9,.,CASSAGQGGTEAFF,TGTGCCAGCAGCGCCGGACAGGGCGGCACTGAAGCTTTCTTT
TRBD1,TRBJ1-4,TRBV11-2,.,CASSDPGQGNEKLFF,TGTGCCAGCAGCGATCCGGGACAGGGGAATGAAAAACTGTTTTTT
.,TRBJ2-5,TRBV7-9,.,CASSLAQETQYF,TGTGCCAGCAGCTTGGCCCAAGAGACCCAGTACTTC
TRBD1,TRBJ2-1,TRBV10-3,.,CAIRDRQGVSLGNHNEQFF,TGTGCCATCAGGGATCGACAGGGGGTTTCACTAGGGAACCACAATGAGCAGTTCTTC
.,TRBJ1-4,TRBV4-1,.,CASSQVIISNEKLFF,TGCGCCAGCAGCCAAGTAATAATCTCTAATGAAAAACTGTTTTTT
.,TRBJ1-2,TRBV25-1,.,CASSESGRNYGYTF,TGTGCCAGCAGTGAATCGGGGCGGAACTATGGCTACACCTTC
.,TRBJ2-5,TRBV27,once,CASSLIGGETQYF,TGTGCCAGCAGTTTAATCGGTGGAGAGACCCAGTACTTC
.,TRBJ1-2,TRBV4-1,once,CASSQSPQANYGYTF,TGCGCCAGCAGCCAATCTCCACAAGCTAACTATGGCTACACCTTC
.,TRBJ2-1,TRBV29-1,.,CSVKLRSYNEQFF,TGCAGCGTCAAGCTCCGGTCCTACAATGAGCAGTTCTTC
.,TRBJ1-1,TRBV30,few,CAWSDRVNTEAFF,TGTGCCTGGAGTGACAGAGTGAACACTGAAGCTTTCTTT
.,TRBJ2-3,TRBV9,.,CASSVETGWADTQYF,TGTGCCAGCAGCGTAGAAACAGGGTGGGCGGATACGCAGTATTTT
TRBD1,TRBJ1-3,TRBV6-5,.,CASSWGQNSGNTIYF,TGTGCCAGCAGCTGGGGACAGAACTCTGGAAACACCATATATTTT
TRBD1,TRBJ1-4,TRBV28,.,CASRWTGFEKLFF,TGTGCCAGCAGGTGGACAGGGTTTGAAAAACTGTTTTTT
.,TRBJ1-1,TRBV5-6,once,CASSLVGGRGTEAFF,TGTGCCAGCAGCTTGGTGGGAGGGCGGGGCACTGAAGCTTTCTTT
TRBD1,TRBJ2-7,TRBV9,.,CASSLTGGVRDEQYF,TGTGCCAGCAGCTTAACAGGGGGCGTGAGGGACGAGCAGTACTTC
.,TRBJ2-7,TRBV10-3,.,CAISESMATSYEQYF,TGTGCCATCAGTGAGTCGATGGCTACCTCCTACGAGCAGTACTTC
TRBD1,TRBJ1-5,TRBV28,.,CASSSTGTGKPQHF,TGTGCCAGCAGTTCCACCGGGACAGGAAAGCCCCAGCATTTT
.,TRBJ2-5,TRBV11-2,.,CASSILETQYF,TGTGCCAGCAGCATCCTTGAGACCCAGTACTTC
TRBD2,TRBJ2-1,TRBV28,.,CASRKLAGITNNEQFF,TGTGCCAGCAGAAAACTAGCGGGTATCACTAATAATGAGCAGTTCTTC
.,TRBJ2-5,TRBV6-6,.,CASSIQETQYF,TGTGCCAGCAGTATCCAAGAGACCCAGTACTTC
TRBD1,TRBJ2-6,TRBV5-1,.,CASSLWTGEDSGANVLTF,TGCGCCAGCAGCTTATGGACAGGGGAAGACTCTGGGGCCAACGTCCTGACTTTC
TRBD2,TRBJ2-1,TRBV11-2,.,CASSESGILYNEQFF,TGTGCCAGCAGCGAAAGCGGGATTCTTTACAATGAGCAGTTCTTC
TRBD1,TRBJ2-7,TRBV6-1,.,CASSEDRGLFEYF,TGTGCCAGCAGTGAAGACAGGGGGTTGTTCGAGTACTTC
.,TRBJ2-3,TRBV7-8,.,CASSRTVVSTDTQYF,TGTGCCAGCAGCAGGACAGTGGTTAGCACAGATACGCAGTATTTT
TRBD2,TRBJ2-7,TRBV10-3,.,CAISEPPTSGRYEQYF,TGTGCCATCAGTGAGCCTCCGACTAGCGGGAGATACGAGCAGTACTTC
TRBD1,TRBJ2-7,TRBV10-3,.,CAISLTGGPYPQTYEQYF,TGTGCCATCAGCCTGACAGGGGGCCCCTATCCTCAGACCTACGAGCAGTACTTC
.,TRBJ2-5,TRBV4-1,.,CASSQDSGGEETQYF,TGCGCCAGCAGCCAAGATTCAGGGGGGGAAGAGACCCAGTACTTC
.,TRBJ2-3,TRBV6-5,.,CASSYGVTTDTQYF,TGTGCCAGCAGTTACGGGGTTACTACAGATACGCAGTATTTT
.,TRBJ2-7,TRBV28,.,CASSPGERYEQYF,TGTGCCAGCAGTCCCGGGGAAAGGTACGAGCAGTACTTC
.,TRBJ2-1,TRBV10-2,.,CASSRSQGKTSRPTSYNEQFF,TGCGCCAGCAGCCGTTCACAGGGGAAGACTAGCAGACCTACCTCCTACAATGAGCAGTTCTTC
TRBD2,TRBJ2-3,TRBV7-9,.,CASSLTRLAGSTDTQYF,TGTGCCAGCAGCTTAACGCGGCTAGCGGGAAGCACAGATACGCAGTATTTT
TRBD1,TRBJ1-1,TRBV13,.,CASSSGQANGAEAFF,TGTGCCAGCAGCTCTGGACAGGCCAATGGCGCTGAAGCTTTCTTT
.,TRBJ1-4,TRBV28,.,CASSLAEGYNEKLFF,TGTGCCAGCAGTTTAGCAGAGGGGTATAATGAAAAACTGTTTTTT
TRBD1,TRBJ2-7,TRBV7-8,.,CASSFSGQGVYEQYF,TGTGCCAGCAGCTTCAGTGGACAGGGGGTTTACGAGCAGTACTTC